These T cell receptor beta chains were read from a single sample in a study of T cells after yellow fever vaccination. TCRdb redid the calling of the 5' RACE reads with MiXCR, one entry per CDR3 protein. This sample has about 630,000 distinct CDR3 sequences; roughly 12% occur once, and the top ten carry more than 12%. The sequences come from PBMCs, collected on the day of the yellow fever booster vaccination. The receptors here all came from a man in his thirties or forties who received the YFV17D yellow fever vaccine. CDR3s include the opening cysteine and the closing phenylalanine or tryptophan. D genes are given only for firm matches. Expanded clones are given a class, and other clones once, few, many or no size at all.

v_gene: TRBV9; j_gene: TRBJ1-5; d_gene: NA; abundance: NA; CDR3nt: TGTGCCAGCAGCGTAGGAGTAGGGGCCTATCAGCCCCAGCATTTT; CDR3aa: CASSVGVGAYQPQHF
v_gene: TRBV28; j_gene: TRBJ2-2; d_gene: NA; abundance: few; CDR3nt: TGTGCCAGCCTTTTGTCGGACACCGGGGAGCTGTTTTTT; CDR3aa: CASLLSDTGELFF
v_gene: TRBV7-8; j_gene: TRBJ2-2; d_gene: NA; abundance: NA; CDR3nt: TGTGCCTTGGGGGGGCCTAGAACCGGGGAGCTGTTTTTT; CDR3aa: CALGGPRTGELFF
v_gene: TRBV7-9; j_gene: TRBJ2-5; d_gene: NA; abundance: NA; CDR3nt: TGTGCCAGCAGCTTAATGAGGGTTCAAGAGACCCAGTACTTC; CDR3aa: CASSLMRVQETQYF
v_gene: TRBV28; j_gene: TRBJ2-1; d_gene: TRBD1; abundance: few; CDR3nt: TGTGCCAGCAGCTCTTCAACGTTAACGACAGGGGGGTCCTACAATGAGCAGTTCTTC; CDR3aa: CASSSSTLTTGGSYNEQFF
v_gene: TRBV3-1; j_gene: TRBJ1-6; d_gene: NA; abundance: NA; CDR3nt: TGTGCCAGCAGCCAAGATGGCAATTCACCCCTCCACTTT; CDR3aa: CASSQDGNSPLHF
v_gene: TRBV27; j_gene: TRBJ2-1; d_gene: TRBD1; abundance: NA; CDR3nt: TGTGCCAGTCAGGGGGTAGGATGGTGGAATGAGCAGTTCTTC; CDR3aa: CASQGVGWWNEQFF
v_gene: TRBV18; j_gene: TRBJ2-3; d_gene: NA; abundance: few; CDR3nt: TGTGCCAGCTCACCACACCCTTCGCATGCAGATACGCAGTATTTT; CDR3aa: CASSPHPSHADTQYF
v_gene: TRBV20-1; j_gene: TRBJ2-7; d_gene: TRBD1; abundance: many; CDR3nt: TGCAGTGCTAGTTTGGACAGGGGAACCTACGAGCAGTACTTC; CDR3aa: CSASLDRGTYEQYF
v_gene: TRBV12-3/TRBV12-4; j_gene: TRBJ2-3; d_gene: NA; abundance: NA; CDR3nt: TGTGCCAGCAGTTTAAGCGCCGCACATACGCAGTATTTT; CDR3aa: CASSLSAAHTQYF
v_gene: TRBV28; j_gene: TRBJ2-7; d_gene: NA; abundance: NA; CDR3nt: TGTGCCAGCACCGCAGGGATACTCCTCTACGAGCAGTACTTC; CDR3aa: CASTAGILLYEQYF
v_gene: TRBV10-3; j_gene: TRBJ2-1; d_gene: NA; abundance: few; CDR3nt: TGTGCCATCAGTGAGTCTGGGACGTATAGAAATGAGCAGTTCTTC; CDR3aa: CAISESGTYRNEQFF
v_gene: TRBV27; j_gene: TRBJ1-5; d_gene: NA; abundance: NA; CDR3nt: TGTGCCAGCGTAGGGCGTGTGGGGTTCCTTGGGGGGCAGCCCCAGCATTTT; CDR3aa: CASVGRVGFLGGQPQHF
v_gene: TRBV5-1; j_gene: TRBJ1-4; d_gene: NA; abundance: few; CDR3nt: TGCGCCAGCACCCGGGGGGCAACTAATGAAAAACTGTTTTTT; CDR3aa: CASTRGATNEKLFF
v_gene: TRBV6-1; j_gene: TRBJ2-7; d_gene: TRBD1; abundance: NA; CDR3nt: TGTGCCACCCGGGACAGGGGAGCCTACGAGCAGTACTTC; CDR3aa: CATRDRGAYEQYF
v_gene: TRBV6-2/TRBV6-3; j_gene: TRBJ2-3; d_gene: TRBD2; abundance: few; CDR3nt: TGTGCCAGCAAACTAGCGATATTCACAGATACGCAGTATTTT; CDR3aa: CASKLAIFTDTQYF
v_gene: TRBV7-9; j_gene: TRBJ1-2; d_gene: TRBD1; abundance: NA; CDR3nt: TGTGCCAGCTCAGGGGGCTTCGGCTATGGCTACACCTTC; CDR3aa: CASSGGFGYGYTF
v_gene: TRBV5-8; j_gene: TRBJ2-7; d_gene: NA; abundance: NA; CDR3nt: TGTGCCAGCAGCTTGGGAGAGACAGTAATCTACGAGCAGTACTTC; CDR3aa: CASSLGETVIYEQYF
v_gene: TRBV28; j_gene: TRBJ2-1; d_gene: NA; abundance: many; CDR3nt: TGTGCCAGCAGTTACCAGGGGAGTTACAATGAGCAGTTCTTC; CDR3aa: CASSYQGSYNEQFF
v_gene: TRBV11-2; j_gene: TRBJ1-1; d_gene: NA; abundance: NA; CDR3nt: TGTGCCAGCAGGCGACCGGGCATGAACACTGAAGCTTTCTTT; CDR3aa: CASRRPGMNTEAFF
v_gene: TRBV29-1; j_gene: TRBJ2-7; d_gene: NA; abundance: many; CDR3nt: TGCAGCGTCGATGACGGGTTCAGGGGCGAGCAGTACTTC; CDR3aa: CSVDDGFRGEQYF
v_gene: TRBV20-1; j_gene: TRBJ2-7; d_gene: TRBD2; abundance: many; CDR3nt: TGCAGTGCTAGCCCTAGCGGGACGGGCGAGCAGTACTTC; CDR3aa: CSASPSGTGEQYF
v_gene: TRBV6-2/TRBV6-3; j_gene: TRBJ2-7; d_gene: TRBD2; abundance: NA; CDR3nt: TGTGCCAGCAGTTCCCCTAGCGGGGCTTCCTACGAGCAGTACTTC; CDR3aa: CASSSPSGASYEQYF
v_gene: TRBV12-3/TRBV12-4; j_gene: TRBJ2-5; d_gene: TRBD2; abundance: NA; CDR3nt: TGTGCCAGCAGTTCCCGTAGCGGGACAGAGACCCAGTACTTC; CDR3aa: CASSSRSGTETQYF
v_gene: TRBV6-2/TRBV6-3; j_gene: TRBJ2-1; d_gene: TRBD2; abundance: NA; CDR3nt: TGTGCCAGCAGCTTCCCTCGGACTAGCGGGAGTTCCCGCAATGAGCAGTTCTTC; CDR3aa: CASSFPRTSGSSRNEQFF
v_gene: TRBV20-1; j_gene: TRBJ1-5; d_gene: NA; abundance: few; CDR3nt: TGCAGTGCCGTAGACAAAATTCAGCCCCAGCATTTT; CDR3aa: CSAVDKIQPQHF
v_gene: TRBV7-9; j_gene: TRBJ1-5; d_gene: NA; abundance: NA; CDR3nt: TGTGCCAGCAGCTTAGATCGGGGAGCCCAGCATTTT; CDR3aa: CASSLDRGAQHF